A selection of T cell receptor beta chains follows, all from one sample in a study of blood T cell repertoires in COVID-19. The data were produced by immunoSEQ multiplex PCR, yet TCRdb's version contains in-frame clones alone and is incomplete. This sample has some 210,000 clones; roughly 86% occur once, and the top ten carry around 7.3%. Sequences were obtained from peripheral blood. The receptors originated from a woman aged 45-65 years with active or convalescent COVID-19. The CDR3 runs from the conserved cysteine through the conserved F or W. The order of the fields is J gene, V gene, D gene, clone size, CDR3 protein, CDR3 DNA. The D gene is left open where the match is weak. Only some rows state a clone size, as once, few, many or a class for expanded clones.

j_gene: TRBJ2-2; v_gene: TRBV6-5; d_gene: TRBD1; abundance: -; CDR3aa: CASIPTGTTGELFF; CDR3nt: TGTGCCAGCATTCCGACAGGGACCACCGGGGAGCTGTTTTTT
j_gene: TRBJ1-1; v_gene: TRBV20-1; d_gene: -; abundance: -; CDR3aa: CSARRETEAFF; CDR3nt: TGCAGTGCTAGGAGGGAGACTGAAGCTTTCTTT
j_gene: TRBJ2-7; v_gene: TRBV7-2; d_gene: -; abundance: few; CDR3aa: CASSFRGRFAEQYF; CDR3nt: TGTGCCAGCAGCTTTCGGGGTCGCTTTGCCGAGCAGTACTTC
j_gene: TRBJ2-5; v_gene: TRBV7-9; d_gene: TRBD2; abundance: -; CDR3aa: CASSFSGGETQYF; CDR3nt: TGTGCCAGCAGCTTCTCGGGAGGAGAGACCCAGTACTTC
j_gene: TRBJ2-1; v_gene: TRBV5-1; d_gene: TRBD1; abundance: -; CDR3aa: CASSDRGLWNEQFF; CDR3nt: TGCGCCAGCAGTGACAGGGGGCTTTGGAATGAGCAGTTCTTC
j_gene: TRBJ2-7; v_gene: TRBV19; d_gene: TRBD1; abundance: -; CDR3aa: CASSSTGTGGYEQYF; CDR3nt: TGTGCCAGTAGTAGCACCGGGACAGGGGGCTACGAGCAGTACTTC
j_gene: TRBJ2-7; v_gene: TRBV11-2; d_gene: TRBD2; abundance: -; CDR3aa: CASSLYSGRVDEQYF; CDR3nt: TGTGCCAGCAGCCTATATAGCGGGAGGGTAGACGAGCAGTACTTC
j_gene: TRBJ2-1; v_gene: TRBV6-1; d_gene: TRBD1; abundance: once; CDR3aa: CASSGSGTGFRNEQFF; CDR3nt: TGTGCCAGCAGTGGCTCCGGGACAGGGTTTAGGAATGAGCAGTTCTTC
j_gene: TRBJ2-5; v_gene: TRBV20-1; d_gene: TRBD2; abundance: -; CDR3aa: CSASGVAGVAETQYF; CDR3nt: TGCAGTGCTAGTGGCGTAGCGGGAGTGGCAGAGACCCAGTACTTC
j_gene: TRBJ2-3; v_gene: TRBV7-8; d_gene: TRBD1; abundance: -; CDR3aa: CASSWGQGTDTQYF; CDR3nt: TGTGCCAGCAGCTGGGGACAGGGAACAGATACGCAGTATTTT